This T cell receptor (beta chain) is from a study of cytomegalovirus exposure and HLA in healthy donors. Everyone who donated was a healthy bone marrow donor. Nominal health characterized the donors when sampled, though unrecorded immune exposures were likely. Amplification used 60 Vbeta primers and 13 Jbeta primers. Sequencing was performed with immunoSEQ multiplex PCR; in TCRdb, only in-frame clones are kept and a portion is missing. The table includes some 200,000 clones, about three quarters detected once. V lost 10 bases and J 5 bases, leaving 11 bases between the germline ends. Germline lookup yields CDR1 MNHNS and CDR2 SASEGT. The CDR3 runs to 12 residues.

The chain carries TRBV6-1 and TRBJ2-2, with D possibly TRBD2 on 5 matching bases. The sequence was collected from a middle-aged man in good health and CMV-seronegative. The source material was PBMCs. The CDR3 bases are TGTGCCACCGAGGGAGTAACCGGGGAGCTGTTTTTT. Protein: CATEGVTGELFF.